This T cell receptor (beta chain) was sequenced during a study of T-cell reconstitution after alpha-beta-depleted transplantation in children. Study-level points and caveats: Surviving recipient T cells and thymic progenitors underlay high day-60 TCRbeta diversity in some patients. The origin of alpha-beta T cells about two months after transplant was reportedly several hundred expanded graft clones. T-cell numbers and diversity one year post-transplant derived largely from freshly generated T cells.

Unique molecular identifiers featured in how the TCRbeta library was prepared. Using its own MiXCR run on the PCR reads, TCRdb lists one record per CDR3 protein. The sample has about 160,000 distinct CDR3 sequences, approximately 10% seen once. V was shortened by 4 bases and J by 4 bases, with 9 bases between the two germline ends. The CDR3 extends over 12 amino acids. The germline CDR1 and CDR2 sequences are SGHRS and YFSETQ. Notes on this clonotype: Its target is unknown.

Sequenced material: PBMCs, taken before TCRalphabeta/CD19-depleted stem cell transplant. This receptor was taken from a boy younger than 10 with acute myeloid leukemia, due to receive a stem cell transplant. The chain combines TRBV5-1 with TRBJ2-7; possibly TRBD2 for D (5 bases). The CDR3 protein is CASSRDAYEQYF. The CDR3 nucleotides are TGCGCCAGCAGCCGGGATGCGTACGAGCAGTACTTC.